These 25 T cell receptor beta chains came from one sample sequenced in a study of PD-1 blockade in mismatch repair-deficient tumors. Some clones are missing from TCRdb's copy, which holds only in-frame ones; the method was immunoSEQ multiplex PCR. Counted here are roughly 79,000 clones, roughly 80% occurring once; the ten biggest clones make up around 5.1%. Sequencing was performed on peripheral blood, taken 44 weeks after starting pembrolizumab. The receptors here all came from an adult with mismatch repair-deficient cancer.

The table lists this clone with a few counts. This chain joins TRBV7-8 and TRBJ1-5, with 7 bases identical to TRBD1. The CDR3 covers 15 residues. V was pared by 3 bases and J by 3 bases, with 5 bases of the junction left unmatched. Germline-derived CDR1 and CDR2 are SGHVS and FQNEAQ. The CDR3 spells CASSLADRFNQPQHF. As DNA, the CDR3 is TGTGCCAGCAGCTTGGCGGACAGGTTCAATCAGCCCCAGCATTTT. Supplemented by reference TRBV7-8 and TRBJ1-5, the full variable domain reads GAGVSQSPRYKVAKRGQDVALRCDPISGHVSLFWYQQALGQGPEFLTYFQNEAQLDKSGLPSDRFFAERPEGSVSTLKIQRTQQEDSAVYLCASSLADRFNQPQHFGDGTRLSIL.

The CDR3 spells CASSSSGTIGEQYF. CDR3 sequence (DNA): TGTGCCAGCAGCTCTTCGGGGACCATAGGCGAGCAGTACTTC. The chain couples TRBV9 to TRBJ2-7; D might be TRBD1 or TRBD2, each matching 5 bases. CDR1 and CDR2 from the germline V gene are SGDLS and YYNGEE. V was cut by 4 bases and J by 6 bases, with 17 bases left in between. The CDR3 runs 14 residues.

V gene TRBV7-3 combines with J gene TRBJ2-1; maybe TRBD1 (6 bases). The length of the CDR3 is 14 residues. From germline, CDR1 is SGHTA and CDR2 FQGTGA. Trimming cost V 4 bases and J 6 bases, with 13 bases left between them. The CDR3 reads CASSSGQRSNEQFF. Here the CDR3 DNA reads TGTGCCAGCAGCTCCGGACAGAGGAGCAATGAGCAGTTCTTC.

The count of this clone is one. The J gene is TRBJ2-7, the V gene TRBV10-3; D is perhaps TRBD1 or TRBD2 (5 bases each). The CDR3 is 13 residues long. The germline CDR1 and CDR2 sequences are ENHRY and SYGVKD. With 7 bases removed from V and 0 bases from J, the gap between germline ends came to 10 bases. CDR3 sequence (DNA): TGTGCCATCATGGGGACCACCTCCTACGAGCAGTACTTC. It specifies CAIMGTTSYEQYF.

The chain joins TRBV28 to TRBJ2-5, with 8 nucleotides matching TRBD2. Trimming cost V 2 bases and J 7 bases; bases outside gene matches: 9. This CDR3 contains 15 residues. Germline CDR1 and CDR2: MDHEN and SYDVKM. CDR3 loop: CASSLPGLVSGTQYF. Written as DNA, the CDR3 is TGTGCCAGCAGTTTACCGGGACTAGTTAGTGGGACCCAGTACTTC.

V is TRBV30 and J is TRBJ2-7; tentative D call: TRBD1 (6 bases). V shed 1 base and J shed 6 bases, with 7 bases lying between them. CDR1 is GTSNPN, CDR2 SVGIG, per germline (reference sequence). The CDR3 consists of 11 residues. CDR3 residues: CAWSDRVEQYF. The CDR3 DNA reads TGTGCCTGGAGTGACAGGGTCGAGCAGTACTTC.

The V and J genes are TRBV11-1 and TRBJ2-7, with TRBD2 matching over 14 bases. This CDR3 comprises 15 residues. Germline V lookup: CDR1 SGHAT, CDR2 FQDESV (reference sequence). V was pared by 6 bases and J by 4 bases, with 5 bases of the junction left unmatched. The CDR3 sequence: CASRRTSGRTYEQYF. In DNA form, the CDR3 reads TGTGCCAGCAGACGGACTAGCGGGAGGACTTACGAGCAGTACTTC.

This chain joins TRBV19 and TRBJ1-1; D might be TRBD1 (6 bases). V lost 7 bases and J 8 bases, leaving 8 bases between the germline ends. The CDR3 spans 10 residues. Per germline, CDR1 LNHDA and CDR2 SQIVND (reference sequence). In nucleotides, the CDR3 is TGTGCCAGTAAACAGGGAGAAGCTTTCTTT. It yields the protein CASKQGEAFF.

CDR3 DNA: TGCGCCAGCAGCTTGGGGGTAGCGGGAAACACCGGGGAGCTGTTTTTT. It specifies CASSLGVAGNTGELFF. The J gene is TRBJ2-2, the V gene TRBV5-1; TRBD2 agrees at 8 bases. J gave up 2 bases and V 0 bases, and 3 bases lay outside the gene matches. From germline, CDR1 is SGHRS and CDR2 YFSETQ. This CDR3 has 16 amino acids.

This chain joins TRBV7-2 and TRBJ1-1; D is undetermined. Germline assignment: CDR1 SGHTA and CDR2 FQGNSA. The CDR3 extends over 13 amino acids. V was shortened by 3 bases and J by 1 base, with 6 bases between the two germline ends. The DNA of the CDR3 is TGTGCCAGCAGCTTTACACGGAACACTGAAGCTTTCTTT. The encoded protein is CASSFTRNTEAFF. The full variable domain, rest sourced from reference TRBV7-2 and TRBJ1-1, is GAGVSQSPSNKVTEKGKDVELRCDPISGHTALYWYRQSLGQGLEFLIYFQGNSAPDKSGLPSDRFSAERTGGSVSTLTIQRTQQEDSAVYLCASSFTRNTEAFFGQGTRLTVV.

The chain's CDR3 is CASSSIRGLAGIGGELFF. Here the CDR3 DNA reads TGTGCCAGCAGCTCCATCCGAGGACTAGCGGGAATTGGCGGGGAGCTGTTTTTT. The genes are TRBV7-9 and TRBJ2-2, with 12 bases lining up with TRBD2. The J segment lost 7 bases and the V segment lost 4 bases, leaving 13 bases of the junction unmatched. Looked up from germline, CDR1 is SEHNR and CDR2 is FQNEAQ (reference sequence). The CDR3 is made up of 18 amino acids.

V and J are TRBV13 and TRBJ2-1, with TRBD2 matching 12 bases. CDR1 and CDR2 (germline): PRHDT, FYEKMQ (reference sequence). Trimming cost V 4 bases and J 1 base; bases outside gene matches: 5. The CDR3 length is 17 residues. The CDR3 protein is CASSSLTSGRSYNEQFF. Written as DNA, the CDR3 is TGTGCCAGCAGCTCCCTGACTAGCGGGAGATCCTACAATGAGCAGTTCTTC.

This clone showed up just once. This chain joins TRBV15 and TRBJ2-5, with D possibly called TRBD1 or TRBD2 (6 bases each). CDR1 is LNHNV, CDR2 YYDKDF, per germline (reference sequence). The CDR3 is 13 amino acids. Trimming cost V 6 bases and J 5 bases, with 13 bases left between them. The CDR3 loop reads CATSPRRGETQYF. The CDR3 bases are TGTGCCACCAGTCCTCGGAGGGGGGAGACCCAGTACTTC.

The CDR3 region has the DNA TGTGCCAGCAGCTTAATCGGCTACGAGCAGTACTTC. This encodes CASSLIGYEQYF. The V call is TRBV7-9, the J call TRBJ2-7, with no clear D. The CDR3 has 12 amino acids. V gave up 2 bases and J gave up 3 bases, with 5 bases separating them. Per germline, CDR1 SEHNR and CDR2 FQNEAQ (reference sequence).

The chain has TRBV7-9 and TRBJ1-1; TRBD1 aligns across 7 bases. Trimming cost V 3 bases and J 5 bases; bases outside gene matches: 6. Germline V gene sequence: CDR1 SEHNR, CDR2 FQNEAQ (reference sequence). This CDR3 is 14 amino acids long. This CDR3 is CASSFTGVQTEAFF. The CDR3 DNA reads TGTGCCAGCAGCTTTACAGGGGTCCAAACTGAAGCTTTCTTT. Looking up the rest from reference TRBV7-9 and TRBJ1-1 gives the full variable domain: DTGVSQNPRHKITKRGQNVTFRCDPISEHNRLYWYRQTLGQGPEFLTYFQNEAQLEKSRLLSDRFSAERPKGSFSTLEIQRTEQGDSAMYLCASSFTGVQTEAFFGQGTRLTVV.

This chain joins TRBV10-2 and TRBJ2-1, with 10 bases fitting TRBD2. Germline loops: CDR1 WSHSY, CDR2 SAAADI. With 0 bases clipped from V and 4 bases from J, the junction kept 3 bases outside the gene matches. This CDR3 contains 16 residues. CDR3 DNA sequence: TGCGCCAGCAGTGAGTCTGTAGCGGGAGGTTACAATGAGCAGTTCTTC. Its protein product is CASSESVAGGYNEQFF.

The V and J genes are TRBV4-2 and TRBJ2-7, with TRBD2 matching over 12 bases. The CDR3 runs to 19 residues. Germline V gene lookup returns CDR1 LGHNA and CDR2 YNFKEQ. Trimming took 5 bases from V and 1 from J; bases not matched to a gene: 15. The CDR3, as DNA: TGTGCCAGCAGCTATCGGCTGGGACTAGCGGGTGGGGTTTCCTACGAGCAGTACTTC. Protein product: CASSYRLGLAGGVSYEQYF.

The V gene is TRBV7-6, the J gene TRBJ1-3; D is possibly TRBD1 (5 bases). CDR3 length: 14 residues. Germline CDR1 and CDR2: SGHVS and FNYEAQ. Trimming cost V 2 bases and J 8 bases, with 13 bases left between them. CDR3 region: CASSLQGPRDTIYF. The CDR3 DNA is TGTGCCAGCAGCTTACAGGGTCCGAGGGACACCATATATTTT.

This sequence joins TRBV9 and TRBJ2-1; perhaps TRBD2 as D (6 bases). The CDR3 runs to 16 residues. Germline CDR1 and CDR2: SGDLS and YYNGEE. With 1 base removed from V and 8 bases from J, the gap between germline ends came to 19 bases. The CDR3 DNA is TGTGCCAGCAGCGTATCCGGGAGCGACGTCATCGATGAGCAGTTCTTC. This codes for CASSVSGSDVIDEQFF.

This chain connects TRBV6-6 to TRBJ2-1; no firm D call. Trimming left V 5 bases short and J 1 base short, with 9 bases between. This CDR3 is 14 amino acids long. Germline lookup yields CDR1 MNHNY and CDR2 SVGAGI (reference sequence). DNA of the CDR3: TGTGCCAGCAGTAAGGCCAATTCCTACAATGAGCAGTTCTTC. Amino acids: CASSKANSYNEQFF.

There are a few counts of this clone. This chain links TRBV6-6 with TRBJ2-3, with D perhaps given as TRBD1 or TRBD2 (5 bases each). V lost 6 bases and J lost 0, with 7 bases in between. In germline, CDR1 is MNHNY, CDR2 SVGAGI (reference sequence). The CDR3 extends over 13 amino acids. The CDR3 loop is CASSRDSTDTQYF. DNA of the CDR3: TGTGCCAGCAGCCGGGACAGCACAGATACGCAGTATTTT.

The rearrangement uses TRBV7-2 and TRBJ2-6; D remains ambiguous. Deletions cut 5 bases from V and 4 bases from J, with 15 bases between. CDR3 length: 16 amino acids. Germline CDR1 and CDR2: SGHTA and FQGNSA. The CDR3 is CASSPPTDSGANVLTF. Written as DNA, the CDR3 is TGTGCCAGCAGCCCACCTACCGACTCCGGGGCCAACGTCCTGACTTTC.

The chain's CDR3 is CASSAGTEETQYF. In nucleotides, the CDR3 is TGCGCCAGCAGCGCCGGGACAGAGGAGACCCAGTACTTC. The V gene is TRBV5-1, the J gene TRBJ2-5, with 7 bases aligning to TRBD1. The germline CDR1 and CDR2 sequences are SGHRS and YFSETQ. This CDR3 spans 13 amino acids. J gave up 5 bases and V 4 bases, and 5 bases lay outside the gene matches.

The rearrangement joins TRBV18 to TRBJ1-1; 8 nucleotides agree with TRBD1. With 1 base clipped from V and 4 bases from J, the junction kept 8 bases outside the gene matches. The CDR3 totals 16 residues. Germline V lookup: CDR1 KGHSH, CDR2 LQKENI. The CDR3 nucleotides are TGTGCCAGCTCACCACTGGCAGGGGGCATAAGCACTGAAGCTTTCTTT. It is translated as CASSPLAGGISTEAFF.

The CDR3 loop reads CASSVGTGRYGYTF. The CDR3 DNA sequence: TGCGCCAGCAGCGTAGGGACAGGGCGTTATGGCTACACCTTC. The V call is TRBV5-1, the J call TRBJ1-2; TRBD1 matches 9 bases. CDR3 length: 14 residues. V shed 4 bases, J shed 5 bases, and the junction held 6 bases outside the gene matches. In germline, CDR1 is SGHRS, CDR2 YFSETQ.